This TCR beta chain was sequenced for a study of blood T cell repertoires in COVID-19. Whole-study context: T cells, B-cell-depleted T cells, or PBMCs supplied cDNA or gDNA.

Data came from immunoSEQ multiplex PCR; TCRdb stores just in-frame clones and leaves some out. The sample has over 60,000 clones, roughly 90% seen once; the top ten hold 5.5% to 6%. Germline values: CDR1 SGHDN, CDR2 FVKESK. The CDR3 loop spans 14 amino acids. The V gene lost 4 bases and the J gene lost 8 bases, with 17 bases spanning the gap. The rearrangement joins TRBV14 to TRBJ1-2; D is unclear. The clonotype was recovered from a human donor in a cohort sampled during active COVID-19. Source material: peripheral blood. This CDR3 is CASSLTPPGKGYTF. In nucleotides, the CDR3 is TGTGCCAGCAGCCTTACCCCCCCGGGGAAGGGCTACACCTTC.